This T cell receptor (beta chain) was documented in a study of naive and memory T cell subsets. CDR3 length equals 15 residues. Germline lookup yields CDR1 MDHEN and CDR2 SYDVKM. Trimming shortened V by 6 bases and J by 1 base, and 15 bases separated the two germline ends. Both TRBC1 and TRBC2 were covered by a beta constant-region primer of two equimolar oligonucleotides. Nested alpha and beta constant-region primers with the SP2 primer drove four PCR rounds on ligated cDNA. Each CDR3 protein is one row after TCRdb ran MiXCR on the UMI-ligation and nested PCR reads. The sample contains tens of thousands of distinct CDR3 sequences, approximately 8.8% of which appear only once. This clonotype came up many times. After CD4 positive bead selection, the CD4-negative fraction gave CD8 T cells.

The sequencing sample was made of central memory CD8+ T cells from blood. The V call is TRBV28, the J call TRBJ1-1; D ambiguous. The sequence was obtained from a human donor in good health. CDR3 sequence (DNA): TGTGCCAGCAGGCTGTTTGCAGCTAAGAACACTGAAGCTTTCTTT. It specifies CASRLFAAKNTEAFF.